In its sample, the clone carrying this TCR beta chain was seen a few times. Its matching antigen is unknown. The CDR3 is made up of 15 amino acids. Unmatched junction bases numbered 6, after V lost 3 bases and J lost 2 bases. This entry comes from a study of response to subunit inactivated influenza vaccine. The study, taken as a whole, reports: The authors offered the suggestion that each seasonal influenza vaccination recruits few new T cells.

TCRdb re-analysed the RT-PCR reads in MiXCR, keeping a single row per CDR3 protein. This sample has approximately 730,000 distinct CDR3 sequences, with 11% to 15% found just once. The sequencing used PBMCs from blood, collected around 15 days before vaccination. This receptor was taken from a man aged 45-65 years who received an inactivated influenza vaccine. This rearrangement joins TRBV12-3 or TRBV12-4 to TRBJ1-2; TRBD1 agrees at 7 bases. CDR3 sequence reads: CASSFLRGSNYGYTF. In DNA form, the CDR3 reads TGTGCCAGCAGTTTTCTCAGGGGGTCCAACTATGGCTACACCTTC.